These T cell receptor beta chains were read from a single sample in a study of shared clonotypes between healthy human individuals. TCRdb keeps only in-frame clones here, not all; method: immunoSEQ multiplex PCR. The table includes just over 2,000,000 clones, about 95% detected once. The sequenced material came from naive CD4+ T cells sorted from blood. The source is a man aged 18 to 35 in good health. The CDR3 runs from the conserved cysteine through the conserved F or W. Fields, in order: CDR3 protein, CDR3 DNA, D gene, clone size, V gene, J gene. A D gene is named only where the DNA matches it firmly. Only some rows state a clone size, as once, few, many or a class for expanded clones.

CDR3aa: CASSPRSGVNTEAFF
CDR3nt: TGTGCCAGCAGCCCCCGGAGTGGAGTGAACACTGAAGCTTTCTTT
d_gene: -
abundance: -
v_gene: TRBV7-9
j_gene: TRBJ1-1

CDR3aa: CASSLASGSYNEQFF
CDR3nt: TGTGCCAGCAGTTTAGCATCTGGGTCCTACAATGAGCAGTTCTTC
d_gene: -
abundance: -
v_gene: TRBV27
j_gene: TRBJ2-1

CDR3aa: CATTAGEGNTIYF
CDR3nt: TGTGCCACGACGGCGGGAGAGGGGAACACCATATATTTT
d_gene: -
abundance: few
v_gene: TRBV10-3
j_gene: TRBJ1-3

CDR3aa: CASSAQGASDTQYF
CDR3nt: TGTGCCAGCAGCGCTCAGGGGGCGTCAGATACGCAGTATTTT
d_gene: TRBD1
abundance: -
v_gene: TRBV9
j_gene: TRBJ2-3

CDR3aa: CAWSVGPGGTEAFF
CDR3nt: TGTGCCTGGAGTGTAGGGCCTGGGGGCACTGAAGCTTTCTTT
d_gene: -
abundance: -
v_gene: TRBV30
j_gene: TRBJ1-1

CDR3aa: CASSLSWPANEKLFF
CDR3nt: TGTGCCAGCAGCTTAAGCTGGCCAGCTAATGAAAAACTGTTTTTT
d_gene: -
abundance: -
v_gene: TRBV7-9
j_gene: TRBJ1-4

CDR3aa: CASSLTHGSNYGYTF
CDR3nt: TGTGCCAGCAGCTTAACCCACGGATCTAACTATGGCTACACCTTC
d_gene: -
abundance: -
v_gene: TRBV7-3
j_gene: TRBJ1-2

CDR3aa: CASSQDLVGNYGYTF
CDR3nt: TGCGCCAGCAGCCAAGATCTGGTGGGTAACTATGGCTACACCTTC
d_gene: -
abundance: once
v_gene: TRBV4-1
j_gene: TRBJ1-2

CDR3aa: CASSEAAGIQPQHF
CDR3nt: TGTGCCAGCAGTGAAGCAGCAGGGATTCAGCCCCAGCATTTT
d_gene: -
abundance: -
v_gene: TRBV6-1
j_gene: TRBJ1-5

CDR3aa: CASSYQGTYGYTF
CDR3nt: TGTGCCAGCAGTTACCAGGGTACCTATGGCTACACCTTC
d_gene: -
abundance: -
v_gene: TRBV6-5
j_gene: TRBJ1-2

CDR3aa: CASSPGTGPNEKLFF
CDR3nt: TGTGCCAGCAGCCCCGGGACAGGGCCTAATGAAAAACTGTTTTTT
d_gene: TRBD1
abundance: -
v_gene: TRBV7-9
j_gene: TRBJ1-4

CDR3aa: CASSYSTAGGYEQYF
CDR3nt: TGTGCCAGCAGTTACTCCACAGCGGGCGGCTACGAGCAGTACTTC
d_gene: -
abundance: -
v_gene: TRBV6-6
j_gene: TRBJ2-7

CDR3aa: CASSLMQGNSPLHF
CDR3nt: TGTGCCAGCAGTCTTATGCAGGGGAATTCACCCCTCCACTTT
d_gene: -
abundance: once
v_gene: TRBV28
j_gene: TRBJ1-6

CDR3aa: CASSLAGRTDTQYF
CDR3nt: TGCGCCAGCAGTCTAGCGGGGAGGACAGATACGCAGTATTTT
d_gene: TRBD2
abundance: -
v_gene: TRBV5-1
j_gene: TRBJ2-3

CDR3aa: CAISSGAFIQYF
CDR3nt: TGTGCCATCAGCTCGGGGGCGTTCATTCAGTACTTC
d_gene: -
abundance: -
v_gene: TRBV10-3
j_gene: TRBJ2-4

CDR3aa: CASSPQTGTDTQYF
CDR3nt: TGTGCCAGCAGCCCGCAGACAGGCACAGATACGCAGTATTTT
d_gene: -
abundance: -
v_gene: TRBV5-4
j_gene: TRBJ2-3

CDR3aa: CASSEETGGVWNEQFF
CDR3nt: TGCGCCAGCAGTGAGGAGACAGGGGGCGTCTGGAATGAGCAGTTCTTC
d_gene: TRBD1
abundance: -
v_gene: TRBV10-1
j_gene: TRBJ2-1

CDR3aa: CAISVIGQGELSYEQYF
CDR3nt: TGTGCCATCAGTGTTATTGGACAGGGGGAATTATCCTACGAGCAGTACTTC
d_gene: TRBD1
abundance: -
v_gene: TRBV10-3
j_gene: TRBJ2-7

CDR3aa: CASSPGRGGYNSPLHF
CDR3nt: TGTGCCAGCAGCCCTGGGCGAGGGGGTTATAATTCACCCCTCCACTTT
d_gene: -
abundance: -
v_gene: TRBV5-4
j_gene: TRBJ1-6

CDR3aa: CASSDRQGNTEAFF
CDR3nt: TGTGCCAGCAGTGATCGACAGGGGAACACTGAAGCTTTCTTT
d_gene: TRBD1
abundance: -
v_gene: TRBV6-1
j_gene: TRBJ1-1

CDR3aa: CASSSGYDSPLHF
CDR3nt: TGTGCCAGCAGTTCAGGGTATGATTCACCCCTCCACTTT
d_gene: -
abundance: -
v_gene: TRBV6-6
j_gene: TRBJ1-6

CDR3aa: CASGRDSNSPLHF
CDR3nt: TGTGCCAGCGGGAGGGACAGCAATTCACCCCTCCACTTT
d_gene: TRBD1
abundance: few
v_gene: TRBV2
j_gene: TRBJ1-6

CDR3aa: CASSVELPGTYEQYF
CDR3nt: TGTGCCAGCAGCGTAGAACTACCCGGTACCTACGAGCAGTACTTC
d_gene: -
abundance: -
v_gene: TRBV9
j_gene: TRBJ2-7

CDR3aa: CASSEGLAGLYNEQFF
CDR3nt: TGTGCCAGCAGTGAAGGACTAGCGGGGCTCTACAATGAGCAGTTCTTC
d_gene: TRBD2
abundance: -
v_gene: TRBV2
j_gene: TRBJ2-1

CDR3aa: CASRVGNQHNEQFF
CDR3nt: TGTGCCAGCAGGGTGGGGAATCAGCACAATGAGCAGTTCTTC
d_gene: -
abundance: -
v_gene: TRBV7-3
j_gene: TRBJ2-1

CDR3aa: CASSLMQGGNQYF
CDR3nt: TGTGCCAGCAGCTTAATGCAGGGGGGGAACCAGTACTTC
d_gene: -
abundance: -
v_gene: TRBV7-2
j_gene: TRBJ2-5

CDR3aa: CASSPGQLRETQYF
CDR3nt: TGTGCCAGCTCACCAGGGCAGCTCCGGGAGACCCAGTACTTC
d_gene: -
abundance: -
v_gene: TRBV18
j_gene: TRBJ2-5

CDR3aa: CASSPTGQANEKLFF
CDR3nt: TGTGCCAGCTCACCAACGGGACAGGCTAATGAAAAACTGTTTTTT
d_gene: TRBD1
abundance: -
v_gene: TRBV18
j_gene: TRBJ1-4

CDR3aa: CAWSNSGTGLQETQYF
CDR3nt: TGTGCCTGGAGTAACTCCGGGACAGGGTTACAAGAGACCCAGTACTTC
d_gene: TRBD1
abundance: -
v_gene: TRBV30
j_gene: TRBJ2-5

CDR3aa: CASSVDPSGGAYEQYF
CDR3nt: TGTGCCAGCAGCGTAGACCCTAGCGGGGGGGCCTACGAGCAGTACTTC
d_gene: TRBD2
abundance: -
v_gene: TRBV9
j_gene: TRBJ2-7

CDR3aa: CSVRDRGLLDTQYF
CDR3nt: TGCAGCGTCCGGGACAGGGGGTTGTTGGATACGCAGTATTTT
d_gene: TRBD1
abundance: -
v_gene: TRBV29-1
j_gene: TRBJ2-3

CDR3aa: CASSINGQNTILSGNTIYF
CDR3nt: TGCGCCAGCAGCATCAACGGGCAGAACACCATCCTCTCTGGAAACACCATATATTTT
d_gene: -
abundance: -
v_gene: TRBV5-1
j_gene: TRBJ1-3

CDR3aa: CASSLAGGLGIWEQFF
CDR3nt: TGCGCCAGCAGCTTGGCCGGCGGGCTCGGGATCTGGGAGCAGTTCTTC
d_gene: -
abundance: -
v_gene: TRBV5-1
j_gene: TRBJ2-1

CDR3aa: CASSLRLAAPPEQFF
CDR3nt: TGTGCCAGCAGCTTAAGACTAGCGGCGCCTCCGGAGCAGTTCTTC
d_gene: TRBD2
abundance: -
v_gene: TRBV7-2
j_gene: TRBJ2-1